This entry features one T cell receptor (beta chain) sequence. The sample belongs to a study of blood T cell repertoires in COVID-19. Study information: Some COVID-19 samples were acute and others convalescent; all came from the United States, Italy and Spain.

The authors' processing: Reference gene primer amplification gave estimated nucleated cell counts. Here immunoSEQ multiplex PCR was the method, and the copy in TCRdb shows in-frame clones only, minus some. V and J calls and clone size follow that table, whereas D and trimming were derived from the DNA. The sample holds a few hundred thousand clones, 85% to 90% seen once. Trimming left V 2 bases short and J 6 bases short, with 17 bases between. In germline, CDR1 is ENHRY, CDR2 SYGVKD. CDR3 length: 16 amino acids. This TCR came from a man aged 55-75 years with acute or convalescent COVID-19. The sequencing input was peripheral blood. The J gene is TRBJ2-1, the V gene TRBV10-3; unclear D gene. The DNA of the CDR3 is TGTGCCATCAGTGAGCCGAAGCCCTTAAACTCCAATGAGCAGTTCTTC. This sequence encodes CAISEPKPLNSNEQFF.